This T cell receptor beta chain derives from a study of T cells after yellow fever vaccination. Trimming took 1 base from V and 10 from J, leaving 4 bases between them. This CDR3 is 11 amino acids long. In germline, CDR1 is SGHVS, CDR2 FNYEAQ. Findings of the study overall: Overlap between CD4 and CD8 compartments was detected for a small share of clonotypes. The booster response re-showed most primary clones: roughly 97% CD4, over 80% CD8.

As TCR cDNA was made by 5'RACE template switching, a universal primer site and UMIs were added. TCRdb recomputed calls from the 5' RACE reads with MiXCR, one row per CDR3 protein. The table has hundreds of thousands of distinct CDR3 sequences, approximately 13% seen once. This clonotype was observed a handful of times. What it binds is unknown. Sequencing used PBMCs, obtained on the day of the yellow fever booster vaccination. The V call is TRBV7-6, the J call TRBJ1-4; D is unclear. The TCR comes from a man between 25 and 39 years old who received the YFV17D yellow fever vaccine. The CDR3 region has the DNA TGTGCCAGCAGCTTAGAAGGAAAACTGTTTTTT. It yields the protein CASSLEGKLFF.